This T cell receptor beta chain derives from a study of T cells in Graves' hyperthyroidism and ophthalmopathy. Amplified TCR beta CDR3 regions came from RNA transcripts. The HTBI primer set was used in a first-round RT-PCR of the TCR CDR3. MiXCR, run by TCRdb on the multiplex PCR reads, gives a single entry per CDR3 protein. The repertoire includes around 620,000 distinct CDR3 sequences, 40% to 55% of them detected once, and 15% to 20% sits in the top ten. Germline V CDR1 and CDR2: KGHSH, LQKENI. With V trimmed by 6 bases and J by 5 bases, 7 bases remained unmatched. The CDR3 is 15 residues long. Turning to this clonotype: Its antigen is not identified.

The study's findings and limits: Classification by a 13 V-J model distinguished ophthalmopathy from stable hyperthyroidism.

Lactation, pregnancy, other autoimmune disease or uncontrolled infection led to exclusion of patients. Each diagnosis drew on symptoms, thyroxine, TRAb, thyroid ultrasound and orbital computed tomography findings. The rearrangement links TRBV18 to TRBJ2-7, with 13 positions matching TRBD2. Sequenced input: peripheral blood or thyroid tissue (not recorded which). The TCR originated in an adult woman with Graves' disease, either hyperthyroidism or ophthalmopathy (not recorded which). For the CDR3, the DNA is TGTGCCAGCTCCCCGGGGACTAGCGGGAAACACGAGCAGTACTTC. Its translation is CASSPGTSGKHEQYF.